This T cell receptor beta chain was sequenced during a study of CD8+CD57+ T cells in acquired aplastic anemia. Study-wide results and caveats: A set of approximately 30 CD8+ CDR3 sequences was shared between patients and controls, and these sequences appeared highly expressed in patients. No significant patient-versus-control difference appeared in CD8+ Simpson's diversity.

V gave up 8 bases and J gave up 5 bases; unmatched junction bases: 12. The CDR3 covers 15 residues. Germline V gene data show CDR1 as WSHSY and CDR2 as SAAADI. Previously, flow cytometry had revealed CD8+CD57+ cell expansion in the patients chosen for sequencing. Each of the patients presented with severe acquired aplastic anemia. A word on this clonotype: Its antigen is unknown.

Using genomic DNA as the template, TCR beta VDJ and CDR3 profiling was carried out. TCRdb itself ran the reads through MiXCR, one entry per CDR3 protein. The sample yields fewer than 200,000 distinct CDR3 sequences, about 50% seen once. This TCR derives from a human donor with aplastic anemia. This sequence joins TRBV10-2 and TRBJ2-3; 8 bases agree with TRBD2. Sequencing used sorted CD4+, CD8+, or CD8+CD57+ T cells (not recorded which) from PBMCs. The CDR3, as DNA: TGCGCCAGCTACAATCAAGCGGGAGAGTTAGATACGCAGTATTTT. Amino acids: CASYNQAGELDTQYF.